Below are 30 T cell receptor beta chains sequenced from a single sample in a study of tumor-infiltrating lymphocytes in localized non-small cell lung cancer. The method was immunoSEQ multiplex PCR; TCRdb's version includes in-frame clones alone and lacks a portion of them. The sample lists over 10,000 clones; roughly four fifths were seen once. Sequenced sample: uninvolved lung tissue not adjacent to the tumor. The source is a human donor with non-small cell lung cancer.

The chain links TRBV2 to TRBJ1-1, with 7 bases that match TRBD1. V lost 8 bases to trimming and J lost 2 bases; unmatched junction nucleotides: 5. Per the germline V gene, CDR1 is SNHLY and CDR2 is FYNNEI. The length of the CDR3 is 13 residues. Written as DNA, the CDR3 is TGTGCCAGCCGACAGGGCCGCAACACTGAAGCTTTCTTT. This translates into CASRQGRNTEAFF.

The CDR3 reads CASLDSGNQPQHF. The CDR3 DNA sequence: TGTGCCAGCCTTGACAGCGGCAATCAGCCCCAGCATTTT. J is TRBJ1-5 and V is TRBV6-1, with D maybe TRBD1 (5 bases). Germline CDR1 and CDR2: MNHNS and SASEGT. Trimming removed 8 bases from V and 2 bases from J, with 10 bases in between. This CDR3 has 13 residues.

This clone was seen only a few times. Here the CDR3 reads CASSERVYQPQHF. In nucleotides, the CDR3 is TGTGCCAGCAGTGAGAGGGTTTATCAGCCCCAGCATTTT. The V call is TRBV2, the J call TRBJ1-5, with no clear D. The V and J ends lost 3 bases and 5 bases respectively, with 8 bases between them. Germline CDR1 is SNHLY and CDR2 is FYNNEI. The CDR3 is 13 amino acids.

This sequence joins TRBV4-3 and TRBJ1-2; D uncertain. This CDR3 region has 14 residues. V shed 4 bases and J shed 0 bases, with 9 bases lying between them. Germline assignment: CDR1 LGHNA and CDR2 YSLEER. The CDR3 loop reads CASSPTFANYGYTF. The CDR3 DNA is TGCGCCAGCAGCCCCACATTCGCTAACTATGGCTACACCTTC.

The V and J genes are TRBV4-1 and TRBJ1-5; D is undetermined. The germline V gene has CDR1 MGHRA and CDR2 YSYEKL. Trimming took 0 bases from V and 1 from J, leaving 10 bases between them. This CDR3 is built from 16 residues. The CDR3 is CASSQEWGLSNQPQHF. In DNA form, the CDR3 reads TGCGCCAGCAGCCAAGAGTGGGGTTTAAGCAATCAGCCCCAGCATTTT.

The table lists this clone with a few counts. The genes are TRBV21-1 and TRBJ1-2. TRBV21-1 is assigned pseudogene status. The CDR3 is 15 residues long. CDR3 sequence: CASSAAPGPLYGYTF. The CDR3 DNA sequence: TGTGCCAGCAGCGCTGCCCCCGGGCCTCTCTATGGCTACACCTTC.

This clone was seen only once. The chain uses TRBV6-1 and TRBJ2-1; 8 positions match TRBD2. CDR3 length: 15 amino acids. Germline-derived CDR1 and CDR2 are MNHNS and SASEGT. J gave up 12 bases and V 3 bases, and 13 bases lay outside the gene matches. The CDR3 DNA reads TGTGCCAGCAGTGACGGGGCGGGGGGACCCAATTCGCAGTTCTTC. Its translation: CASSDGAGGPNSQFF.

The chain couples TRBV7-3 to TRBJ2-3, with a tentative D call TRBD2 (6 bases). Trimming removed 6 bases at V and 2 bases at J, with 18 bases between. This CDR3 spans 16 amino acids. Germline V gene data show CDR1 as SGHTA and CDR2 as FQGTGA. The CDR3 DNA sequence: TGTGCCAGCAGACCCCGGGACTCAGAGTTCACAGATACGCAGTATTTT. Encoded protein: CASRPRDSEFTDTQYF.

The genes are TRBV5-4 and TRBJ2-1; D remains unclear. Per the germline V gene, CDR1 is SGHNT and CDR2 is YYREEE (reference sequence). V was trimmed by 4 bases and J by 9 bases, leaving 8 bases between them. The CDR3 consists of 11 residues. In nucleotides, the CDR3 is TGTGCCAGCAGCATAAACTTTGAGCAGTTCTTC. Translated, it gives CASSINFEQFF.

This chain joins TRBV27 and TRBJ2-5; D is perhaps TRBD2 (6 bases). Germline CDR1 reads MNHEY; CDR2 reads SMNVEV (reference sequence). This CDR3 is built from 14 residues. The V gene lost 0 bases and the J gene lost 5 bases, with 10 bases spanning the gap. CDR3 nucleotide sequence: TGTGCCAGCAGTTTATCGAGAGGGAGGGAGACCCAGTACTTC. Its protein product is CASSLSRGRETQYF.

The sample holds one count of this clone. The rearrangement links TRBV28 to TRBJ1-3; D remains unclear. CDR1 MDHEN and CDR2 SYDVKM come from the germline V gene. The ends were cut back, 4 bases at V and 0 bases at J, with 22 bases in the middle. The CDR3 extends over 19 amino acids. The CDR3 coding sequence is TGTGCCAGCAGTTCGTACACTCAGGAACCCCCACACTCTGGAAACACCATATATTTT. This codes for CASSSYTQEPPHSGNTIYF.

The genes are TRBV14 and TRBJ2-7, with D tentatively TRBD1 (6 bases). Germline V gene lookup returns CDR1 SGHDN and CDR2 FVKESK. Trimming took 2 bases from V and 3 from J, leaving 17 bases between them. The CDR3 spans 16 residues. The CDR3 bases are TGTGCCAGCAGCCAACAAGAAGGACAGATTCTCTACGAGCAGTACTTC. Its protein product is CASSQQEGQILYEQYF.

The rearrangement links TRBV10-2 to TRBJ1-6; a weak D match, TRBD1 (5 bases). Germline CDR1 WSHSY, CDR2 SAAADI. This CDR3 has 17 residues. With 2 bases removed from V and 7 bases from J, the gap between germline ends came to 18 bases. In DNA, the CDR3 is TGCGCCAGCAGTGAGCATAAAGGAGGGGTTCGGAATTCACCCCTCCACTTT. This gives the protein CASSEHKGGVRNSPLHF.

The J gene is TRBJ2-2, the V gene TRBV12-5; unclear D gene. The CDR3 totals 15 residues. CDR1 and CDR2 (germline): LGHNT, FRNRAP. Trimming pared 2 bases from V and 3 bases from J, leaving 10 bases between. CDR3 sequence (DNA): TGTGCTAGTGGTTTGTACCCGGCCGACACCGGGGAGCTGTTTTTT. It translates to CASGLYPADTGELFF.

This clone occurred once. The chain's CDR3 is CASSLVQENYGYTF. CDR3 coding DNA: TGTGCCAGCAGCTTGGTTCAGGAAAACTATGGCTACACCTTC. The rearrangement joins TRBV5-5 to TRBJ1-2; D not resolved. Germline V CDR1 and CDR2: SGHKS, YYEKEE (reference sequence). V was cut by 0 bases and J by 2 bases, with 8 bases left in between. This CDR3 has 14 residues.

The gene calls are TRBV13 and TRBJ2-7, with D possibly matching TRBD1 (5 bases). Germline lookup yields CDR1 PRHDT and CDR2 FYEKMQ (reference sequence). The V end lost 5 bases, the J end lost 3 bases, and 17 bases lay between the germline ends. The CDR3 contains 15 residues. This CDR3 reads CASSPGTGVIYEQYF. DNA for the CDR3: TGTGCCAGCAGCCCCGGCACAGGAGTCATCTACGAGCAGTACTTC.

The chain couples TRBV6-6 to TRBJ1-3; D gene unclear. CDR1 and CDR2 (germline): MNHNY, SVGAGI (reference sequence). This CDR3 has 13 amino acids. Trimming shortened V by 7 bases and J by 3 bases, and 10 bases separated the two germline ends. The CDR3 loop is CASTRGRGNTIYF. The DNA of the CDR3 is TGTGCCAGCACCCGGGGTCGTGGAAACACCATATATTTT.

The chain employs TRBV9 and TRBJ1-2, with D possibly matching TRBD1 (6 bases). Germline-derived CDR1 and CDR2 are SGDLS and YYNGEE. The CDR3 is 13 amino acids. V gave up 4 bases and J gave up 11 bases, with 18 bases separating them. The CDR3 nucleotides are TGTGCCAGCAGCCCCCGGACAGATCTTAGGTACACCTTC. Residues: CASSPRTDLRYTF.

V gene TRBV10-3 combines with J gene TRBJ1-1; TRBD1 agrees at 7 bases. V dropped 6 bases and J dropped 8; count of bases not matched to a gene: 6. This CDR3 comprises 12 residues. Germline V CDR1 and CDR2: ENHRY, SYGVKD. CDR3 residues: CAIRGDSHEAFF. In nucleotides, the CDR3 is TGTGCCATCAGAGGGGACAGCCACGAAGCTTTCTTT.

The chain is built from TRBV6-5 and TRBJ2-1; TRBD1 or TRBD2 may be the D gene (5 bases each). Germline lookup yields CDR1 MNHEY and CDR2 SVGAGI. The CDR3 contains 12 residues. V lost 3 bases and J lost 9, with 9 bases in between. CDR3 sequence: CASSYGTGEQFF. The CDR3 nucleotides read TGTGCCAGCAGTTATGGGACCGGTGAGCAGTTCTTC.

This chain joins TRBV19 and TRBJ1-2; D call uncertain. Germline V gene sequence: CDR1 LNHDA, CDR2 SQIVND (reference sequence). The germline V and J ends were trimmed by 6 bases and 3 bases, with 26 bases remaining between them. The CDR3 contains 18 residues. CDR3 loop: CASSIPFSRRDNHYGYTF. CDR3 coding DNA: TGTGCCAGTAGCATCCCATTTTCCCGAAGAGACAATCACTATGGCTACACCTTC. The full variable domain, its missing parts supplied by reference TRBV19 and TRBJ1-2, is DGGITQSPKYLFRKEGQNVTLSCEQNLNHDAMYWYRQDPGQGLRLIYYSQIVNDFQKGDIAEGYSVSREKKESFPLTVTSAQKNPTAFYLCASSIPFSRRDNHYGYTFGSGTRLTVV.

The count of this clone is one. This chain uses TRBV25-1 with TRBJ1-6, with no clear D. The CDR3 is 14 residues long. V lost 6 bases and J lost 3, with 9 bases in between. Germline CDR1 MGHDK, CDR2 SYGVNS. In nucleotides, the CDR3 is TGTGCCAGCAGCCCCGGCAGCTATAATTCACCCCTCCACTTT. This translates into CASSPGSYNSPLHF.

Written as DNA, the CDR3 is TGTGCCAGCAGCTTACGGGCAAATGAAAAACTGTTTTTT. Its translation: CASSLRANEKLFF. J is TRBJ1-4 and V is TRBV5-6; D unresolved. The germline CDR1 and CDR2 sequences are SGHDT and YYEEEE. With 2 bases removed from V and 5 bases from J, the gap between germline ends came to 7 bases. CDR3 length: 13 amino acids.

The chain links TRBV29-1 to TRBJ2-1, with D unclear. Between the trimmed V and J ends, which lost 4 bases and 6 bases, there was a span of 13 bases. This CDR3 spans 13 amino acids. Germline loops: CDR1 SQVTM, CDR2 ANQGSEA. CDR3 amino acids: CSVAPGVGNEQFF. As DNA, the CDR3 is TGCAGCGTTGCTCCCGGAGTTGGCAATGAGCAGTTCTTC.

The V gene is TRBV4-3, the J gene TRBJ1-5; D remains ambiguous. There are 14 residues in the CDR3. V was shortened by 4 bases and J by 6 bases, with 13 bases between the two germline ends. Germline V gene sequence: CDR1 LGHNA, CDR2 YSLEER. The CDR3 DNA follows: TGCGCCAGCAGCCTAAGTAAGGACGGTCAGCCCCAGCATTTT. Translated: CASSLSKDGQPQHF.

This sequence joins TRBV7-6 and TRBJ2-1, with D uncertain. CDR1 and CDR2 from the germline V gene are SGHVS and FNYEAQ. Trimming took 2 bases from V and 7 from J, leaving 6 bases between them. CDR3 size: 12 residues. The CDR3 is CASSLSGNEQFF. The CDR3 DNA follows: TGTGCCAGCAGCTTATCAGGAAATGAGCAGTTCTTC.

This chain joins TRBV5-4 and TRBJ1-3, with D unresolved. CDR3 length equals 15 residues. Germline lookup yields CDR1 SGHNT and CDR2 YYREEE (reference sequence). Trimming removed 0 bases from V and 0 bases from J, with 7 bases in between. The CDR3 DNA follows: TGTGCCAGCAGCTTGGACTTCAGCTCTGGAAACACCATATATTTT. Protein: CASSLDFSSGNTIYF.

The chain carries TRBV5-1 and TRBJ2-7; TRBD1 might be the D (6 bases). With 4 bases removed from V and 2 bases from J, the gap between germline ends came to 10 bases. Germline-derived CDR1 and CDR2 are SGHRS and YFSETQ. The CDR3 is made up of 13 amino acids. CDR3 DNA sequence: TGCGCCAGCAGCCCTAGGACAGCCTACGAGCAGTACTTC. This translates into CASSPRTAYEQYF.

The genes are TRBV10-2 and TRBJ2-3, with 7 bases that match TRBD1. This CDR3 region has 15 residues. J was trimmed by 4 bases and V by 0 bases; bases with no gene match: 4. Germline V lookup: CDR1 WSHSY, CDR2 SAAADI. CDR3 sequence: CASSESVTGSDTQYF. For the CDR3, the DNA is TGCGCCAGCAGTGAGTCGGTGACAGGGTCAGATACGCAGTATTTT.

The table lists this clone with a few counts. The genes are TRBV30 and TRBJ1-2; D not resolved. This CDR3 spans 11 amino acids. V lost 0 bases, J lost 8 bases, and 7 bases lay in between. Germline V gives CDR1 GTSNPN, CDR2 SVGIG (reference sequence). The CDR3 DNA follows: TGTGCCTGGAGTGTACACCCCGGCTACACCTTC. It is translated as CAWSVHPGYTF.